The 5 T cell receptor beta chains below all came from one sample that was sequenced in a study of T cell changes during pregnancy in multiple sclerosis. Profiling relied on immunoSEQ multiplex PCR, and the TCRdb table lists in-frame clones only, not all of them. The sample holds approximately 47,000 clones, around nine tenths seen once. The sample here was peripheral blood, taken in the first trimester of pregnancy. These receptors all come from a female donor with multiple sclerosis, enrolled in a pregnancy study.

The CDR3 sequence: CASSQGQEDEQYF. CDR3 in DNA: TGTGCCAGCTCCCAAGGACAGGAGGACGAGCAGTACTTC. This chain links TRBV18 with TRBJ2-7, with 7 positions matching TRBD1. CDR3 size: 13 residues. Trimming cost V 6 bases and J 5 bases; bases outside gene matches: 7. Per germline, CDR1 KGHSH and CDR2 LQKENI.

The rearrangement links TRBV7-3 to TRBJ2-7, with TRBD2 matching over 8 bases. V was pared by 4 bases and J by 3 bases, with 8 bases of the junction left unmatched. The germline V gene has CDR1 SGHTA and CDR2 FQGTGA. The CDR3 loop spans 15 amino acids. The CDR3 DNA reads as TGTGCCAGCAGCTACGGGGGGGATGGGAGCTACGAGCAGTACTTC. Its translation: CASSYGGDGSYEQYF.

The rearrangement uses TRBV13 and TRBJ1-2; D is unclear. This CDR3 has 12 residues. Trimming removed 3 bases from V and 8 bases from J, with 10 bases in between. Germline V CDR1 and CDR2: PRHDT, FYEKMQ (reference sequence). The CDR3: CASSFRPGGYTF. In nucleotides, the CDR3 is TGTGCCAGCAGCTTCCGCCCGGGGGGCTACACCTTC.

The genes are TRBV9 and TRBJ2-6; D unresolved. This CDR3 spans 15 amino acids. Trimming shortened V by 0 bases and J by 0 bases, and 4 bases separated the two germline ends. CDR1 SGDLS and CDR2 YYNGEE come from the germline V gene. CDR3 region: CASSVAISGANVLTF. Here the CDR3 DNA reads TGTGCCAGCAGCGTAGCAATCTCTGGGGCCAACGTCCTGACTTTC.

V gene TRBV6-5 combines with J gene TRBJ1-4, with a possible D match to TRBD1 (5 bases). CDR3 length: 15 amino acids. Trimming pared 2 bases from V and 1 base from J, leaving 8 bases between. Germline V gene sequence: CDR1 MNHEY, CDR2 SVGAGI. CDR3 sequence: CASSYERGTNEKLFF. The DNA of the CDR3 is TGTGCCAGCAGTTACGAAAGGGGAACTAATGAAAAACTGTTTTTT.